The 28 T cell receptor beta chains given below trace back to one sample, sequenced in a study of T cells in localized non-small cell lung cancer. Sequencing was performed with immunoSEQ multiplex PCR; in TCRdb, only in-frame clones are kept and a portion is missing. The sample contains about 51,000 clones, 81% of which appear only once. The starting material was peripheral blood mononuclear cells, obtained before any cancer treatment. The receptor set was obtained from a man aged 40 to 70 with stage III lung adenocarcinoma.

CDR3 coding DNA: TGTGCCTGGGGGAAGACAGGGGGCCAAGAGACCCAGTACTTC. Residues: CAWGKTGGQETQYF. The chain has TRBV30 and TRBJ2-5; TRBD1 matches at 9 bases. The CDR3 covers 14 residues. Germline V gene data show CDR1 as GTSNPN and CDR2 as SVGIG (reference sequence). V dropped 5 bases and J dropped 1; count of bases not matched to a gene: 5.

The rearrangement links TRBV6-5 to TRBJ2-7; TRBD1 matches at 8 bases. Germline CDR1 reads MNHEY; CDR2 reads SVGAGI. The CDR3 has 14 amino acids. The J segment lost 6 bases and the V segment lost 8 bases, leaving 12 bases of the junction unmatched. This CDR3 is CASGYTDRGVEQYF. The CDR3 DNA is TGTGCCAGCGGATATACTGACAGGGGCGTCGAGCAGTACTTC.

The chain links TRBV9 to TRBJ2-2, with 8 nucleotides matching TRBD2. The V and J ends lost 3 bases and 7 bases, in that order; junction bases with no gene match: 17. CDR3 length: 18 amino acids. Germline values: CDR1 SGDLS, CDR2 YYNGEE. The CDR3 sequence is CASSAGRPGGAVGGELFF. The CDR3 DNA reads TGTGCCAGCAGCGCCGGCAGGCCCGGGGGGGCCGTAGGCGGGGAGCTGTTTTTT. Looking up the rest from reference TRBV9 and TRBJ2-2 gives the full variable domain: DSGVTQTPKHLITATGQRVTLRCSPRSGDLSVYWYQQSLDQGLQFLIQYYNGEERAKGNILERFSAQQFPDLHSELNLSSLELGDSALYFCASSAGRPGGAVGGELFFGEGSRLTVL.

The chain links TRBV27 to TRBJ1-1, with D possibly being TRBD1 (5 bases). V was cut by 0 bases and J by 7 bases, with 12 bases left in between. Germline V gives CDR1 MNHEY, CDR2 SMNVEV (reference sequence). This CDR3 region has 14 residues. CDR3 sequence (DNA): TGTGCCAGCAGTTTATCGGGGGGGAAAATTGAAGCTTTCTTT. Translating gives CASSLSGGKIEAFF.

The rearrangement uses TRBV11-2 and TRBJ2-6; 8 nucleotides align to TRBD2. J lost 1 base, V lost 1 base, and 6 bases had no gene match. Germline-derived CDR1 and CDR2 are SGHAT and FQNNGV. The CDR3 sequence is 18 residues long. The CDR3 reads CASSLVAAGASGANVLTF. In DNA form, the CDR3 reads TGTGCCAGCAGCTTAGTCGCAGCGGGGGCGTCTGGGGCCAACGTCCTGACTTTC.

This chain joins TRBV27 and TRBJ2-5; TRBD1 is a possible D gene (7 bases). The CDR3 consists of 13 residues. Germline CDR1 is MNHEY and CDR2 is SMNVEV (reference sequence). V was cut by 3 bases and J by 5 bases, with 10 bases left in between. CDR3 amino acids: CASSLTGRETQYF. CDR3 nucleotide sequence: TGTGCCAGCAGTTTGACAGGGAGGGAGACCCAGTACTTC.

The rearrangement joins TRBV7-8 to TRBJ1-4; no firm D call. Germline V gene sequence: CDR1 SGHVS, CDR2 FQNEAQ. Trimming left V 5 bases short and J 1 base short, with 5 bases between. This CDR3 has 13 residues. CDR3 nucleotide sequence: TGTGCCAGCAGCGTAGTAACTAATGAAAAACTGTTTTTT. It is translated as CASSVVTNEKLFF.

The chain links TRBV11-2 to TRBJ2-3; D is perhaps TRBD2 (6 bases). The V gene's germline CDR1 is SGHAT and CDR2 FQNNGV. The CDR3 spans 16 residues. Between the trimmed V and J ends, which lost 5 bases and 2 bases, there was a span of 17 bases. CDR3 sequence: CASSLAKAGFTDTQYF. CDR3 sequence (DNA): TGTGCCAGCAGCCTAGCAAAAGCGGGCTTCACAGATACGCAGTATTTT.

V and J are TRBV6-1 and TRBJ2-3; 11 bases fit TRBD1. J gave up 4 bases and V 11 bases, and 8 bases lay outside the gene matches. This CDR3 contains 14 residues. The germline V gene has CDR1 MNHNS and CDR2 SASEGT. This CDR3 is CAGGTGGIPDTQYF. The CDR3 region has the DNA TGTGCCGGGGGGACAGGGGGTATTCCAGATACGCAGTATTTT.

This clone was seen just once. V is TRBV5-1 and J is TRBJ2-7; 8 bases map to TRBD1. Germline loops: CDR1 SGHRS, CDR2 YFSETQ. V shed 4 bases and J 5 bases; nucleotides not matched to a gene: 20. The CDR3 is 18 residues long. The CDR3 nucleotides read TGCGCCAGCAGCCAGGCCGGGACCATACAGGGGGGTCGGAACGAGCAGTACTTC. Protein: CASSQAGTIQGGRNEQYF.

This chain links TRBV6-4 with TRBJ1-2; 10 nucleotides match TRBD1. V gave up 5 bases and J gave up 5 bases; unmatched junction bases: 11. In germline, CDR1 is MRHNA, CDR2 SNTAGT. CDR3 size: 16 residues. The CDR3 is CASSPGTGDDGYGYTF. The CDR3 nucleotides read TGTGCCAGCAGTCCCGGGACAGGGGACGATGGGTATGGCTACACCTTC.

This chain links TRBV27 with TRBJ1-1, with D unresolved. This CDR3 region has 13 residues. V was pared by 5 bases and J by 0 bases, with 7 bases between. Per germline, CDR1 MNHEY and CDR2 SMNVEV (reference sequence). The CDR3 is CASSVNMNTEAFF. CDR3 bases: TGTGCCAGCAGTGTGAACATGAACACTGAAGCTTTCTTT.

The rearrangement links TRBV10-3 to TRBJ2-2; D is ambiguous. Germline V lookup: CDR1 ENHRY, CDR2 SYGVKD. CDR3 length: 13 residues. Trimming shortened V by 11 bases and J by 1 base, and 11 bases separated the two germline ends. This CDR3 is CAAGHLNTGELFF. CDR3 coding DNA: TGTGCCGCCGGGCACTTGAACACCGGGGAGCTGTTTTTT.

V and J are TRBV5-1 and TRBJ1-4; 9 nucleotides align to TRBD1. This CDR3 has 18 residues. Per the germline V gene, CDR1 is SGHRS and CDR2 is YFSETQ. V shed 3 bases, J shed 0 bases, and the junction held 9 bases outside the gene matches. The CDR3 nucleotides read TGCGCCAGCAGCTACCACAGGGGGCTACATGCAACTAATGAAAAACTGTTTTTT. Translating gives CASSYHRGLHATNEKLFF.

The chain recombines TRBV4-1 with TRBJ2-1; possibly TRBD2 for D (6 bases). Germline loops: CDR1 MGHRA, CDR2 YSYEKL. The CDR3 is 16 amino acids. Trimming took off 0 bases at V and 5 bases at J, with 14 bases between the two ends. The CDR3 sequence is CASSQDMRRGDNEQFF. CDR3 coding DNA: TGCGCCAGCAGCCAAGATATGAGGCGGGGAGACAATGAGCAGTTCTTC.

The chain's CDR3 is CASSIDSTGELFF. The CDR3 DNA reads TGTGCCAGTAGTATCGACTCCACCGGGGAGCTGTTTTTT. The chain recombines TRBV19 with TRBJ2-2, with D hard to call. The germline V gene has CDR1 LNHDA and CDR2 SQIVND (reference sequence). V lost 3 bases and J 4 bases, leaving 6 bases between the germline ends. CDR3 length: 13 amino acids.

The chain couples TRBV5-4 to TRBJ2-7; D is possibly TRBD1 (6 bases). CDR3 length equals 17 residues. V was clipped by 3 bases and J by 9 bases, with 28 bases between them. Germline V gene lookup returns CDR1 SGHNT and CDR2 YYREEE (reference sequence). CDR3 coding DNA: TGTGCCAGCAGCTCCTCTGGCAGCAGGGGTGGGTACGAGGGGCAGTACTTC. Its protein product is CASSSSGSRGGYEGQYF. The whole variable domain, filled in from reference TRBV5-4 and TRBJ2-7, reads ETGVTQSPTHLIKTRGQQVTLRCSSQSGHNTVSWYQQALGQGPQFIFQYYREEENGRGNFPPRFSGLQFPNYSSELNVNALELDDSALYLCASSSSGSRGGYEGQYFGPGTRLTVT.

The genes are TRBV7-9 and TRBJ2-5; tentatively, D is TRBD2 (5 bases). V was cut by 2 bases and J by 3 bases, with 10 bases left in between. The CDR3 consists of 14 residues. CDR1 is SEHNR, CDR2 FQNEAQ, per germline (reference sequence). CDR3 nucleotide sequence: TGTGCCAGCAGCTTAAGAGCGGATAAAGAGACCCAGTACTTC. Amino acid sequence: CASSLRADKETQYF. Combining the CDR3 with reference TRBV7-9 and TRBJ2-5 gives the whole variable domain DTGVSQNPRHKITKRGQNVTFRCDPISEHNRLYWYRQTLGQGPEFLTYFQNEAQLEKSRLLSDRFSAERPKGSFSTLEIQRTEQGDSAMYLCASSLRADKETQYFGPGTRLLVL.

In this sample, this clone turned up once. The CDR3 bases are TGCAGCGTTGAAGAAGGCGGGAGCTCCTACGAGCAGTACTTC. Translating gives CSVEEGGSSYEQYF. J is TRBJ2-7 and V is TRBV29-1, with 7 positions matching TRBD2. Germline-derived CDR1 and CDR2 are SQVTM and ANQGSEA. The CDR3 extends over 14 amino acids. With 0 bases clipped from V and 0 bases from J, the junction kept 2 bases outside the gene matches.

In its sample, this clone was seen a few times. The J gene is TRBJ2-4, the V gene TRBV5-1; D is unclear. Germline CDR1 and CDR2: SGHRS and YFSETQ. The CDR3 consists of 15 residues. V was shortened by 4 bases and J by 7 bases, with 18 bases between the two germline ends. DNA for the CDR3: TGCGCCAGCAGCCCCTCTGGGCCCGGCAATAACATTCAGTACTTC. Translation gives CASSPSGPGNNIQYF.

The chain uses TRBV7-2 and TRBJ2-5; D tentatively fits TRBD1 or TRBD2 (6 bases each). The CDR3 has 16 residues. The ends were cut back, 1 base at V and 0 bases at J, with 12 bases in the middle. CDR1 is SGHTA, CDR2 FQGNSA, per germline. CDR3 region: CASSLEGGLYQETQYF. In DNA form, the CDR3 reads TGTGCCAGCAGCTTAGAGGGGGGCCTTTACCAAGAGACCCAGTACTTC. The full variable domain, with the rest looked up from reference TRBV7-2 and TRBJ2-5, is GAGVSQSPSNKVTEKGKDVELRCDPISGHTALYWYRQSLGQGLEFLIYFQGNSAPDKSGLPSDRFSAERTGGSVSTLTIQRTQQEDSAVYLCASSLEGGLYQETQYFGPGTRLLVL.

In this sample, this clone turned up a few times. This chain links TRBV9 with TRBJ2-7, with 9 bases identical to TRBD1. V lost 3 bases and J lost 5; bases outside the gene matches: 12. The CDR3 consists of 16 residues. CDR1 SGDLS and CDR2 YYNGEE come from the germline V gene. CDR3 DNA sequence: TGTGCCAGCAGCGCTCTACCGGGACAGGGATACAACGAGCAGTACTTC. It translates to CASSALPGQGYNEQYF.

This clone came up once. V usage is TRBV7-6 and J usage is TRBJ2-7; perhaps TRBD1 as D (6 bases). In germline, CDR1 is SGHVS, CDR2 FNYEAQ. The V end was cut by 0 bases, the J end by 6 bases, with 12 bases between. This CDR3 comprises 14 residues. Here the CDR3 DNA reads TGTGCCAGCAGCTTAGCGGGGACATCTGGCGAGCAGTACTTC. Its protein is CASSLAGTSGEQYF. The entire variable domain, with the rest obtained from reference TRBV7-6 and TRBJ2-7, is as follows: GAGVSQSPRYKVTKRGQDVALRCDPISGHVSLYWYRQALGQGPEFLTYFNYEAQQDKSGLPNDRFSAERPEGSISTLTIQRTEQRDSAMYRCASSLAGTSGEQYFGPGTRLTVT.

This chain uses TRBV5-4 with TRBJ2-7; tentatively, D is TRBD1 (5 bases). Germline loops: CDR1 SGHNT, CDR2 YYREEE (reference sequence). Trimming took off 6 bases at V and 4 bases at J, with 8 bases between the two ends. CDR3 length: 11 amino acids. CDR3 in DNA: TGTGCCAGCACTCAGGGATACGAGCAGTACTTC. Its translation: CASTQGYEQYF.

The chain recombines TRBV5-6 with TRBJ1-2; 11 nucleotides agree with TRBD1. The CDR3 extends over 17 amino acids. The germline gives CDR1 SGHDT, CDR2 YYEEEE. The J segment lost 7 bases and the V segment lost 2 bases, leaving 13 bases of the junction unmatched. In DNA, the CDR3 is TGTGCCAGCAGCTTTCCTCGACCGGGACAGGGGGAGGGTGGCTACACCTTC. It specifies CASSFPRPGQGEGGYTF.

The chain carries TRBV9 and TRBJ2-1; D call uncertain. V was clipped by 4 bases and J by 5 bases, with 19 bases between them. Germline V gene lookup returns CDR1 SGDLS and CDR2 YYNGEE. CDR3 size: 16 residues. In DNA, the CDR3 is TGTGCCAGCAGCAAGCGACCGTACAACAAGAACAATGAGCAGTTCTTC. Translated: CASSKRPYNKNNEQFF.

The J gene is TRBJ2-1, the V gene TRBV2, with D unclear. Germline CDR1 and CDR2: SNHLY and FYNNEI. The germline V and J ends were trimmed by 2 bases and 0 bases, with 14 bases remaining between them. There are 17 residues in the CDR3. As DNA, the CDR3 is TGTGCCAGCAGTGAACCCCCCTTGGCCTACTCCTACAATGAGCAGTTCTTC. Translated, it gives CASSEPPLAYSYNEQFF.

Within the sample, this clone is medium-sized (0.01 to 0.1%). This chain connects TRBV9 to TRBJ1-2; D is ambiguous. From germline, CDR1 is SGDLS and CDR2 YYNGEE. This CDR3 has 13 residues. Trimming took 4 bases from V and 8 from J, leaving 15 bases between them. CDR3 bases: TGTGCCAGCAGCCTTGCTTCCTGGGCCGGCTACACCTTC. This gives the protein CASSLASWAGYTF. Variable domain in full (rest from reference TRBV9 and TRBJ1-2): DSGVTQTPKHLITATGQRVTLRCSPRSGDLSVYWYQQSLDQGLQFLIQYYNGEERAKGNILERFSAQQFPDLHSELNLSSLELGDSALYFCASSLASWAGYTFGSGTRLTVV.